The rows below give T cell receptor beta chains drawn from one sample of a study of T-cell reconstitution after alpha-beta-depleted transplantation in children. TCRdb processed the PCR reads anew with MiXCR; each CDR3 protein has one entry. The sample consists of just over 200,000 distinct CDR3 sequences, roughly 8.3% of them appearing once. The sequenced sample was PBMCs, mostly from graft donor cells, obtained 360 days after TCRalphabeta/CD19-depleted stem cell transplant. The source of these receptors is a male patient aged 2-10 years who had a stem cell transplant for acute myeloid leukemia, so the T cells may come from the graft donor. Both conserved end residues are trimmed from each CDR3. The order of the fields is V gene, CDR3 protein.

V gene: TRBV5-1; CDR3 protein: ASSLGGSGFTDTQY
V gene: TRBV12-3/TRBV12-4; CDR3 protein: ASSLHQPGDTQY
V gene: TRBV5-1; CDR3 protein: ASSLTGYGEQF
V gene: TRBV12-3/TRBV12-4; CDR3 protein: ASSPSNRVNQPQH
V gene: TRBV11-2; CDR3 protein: ASSPLTGAYNEQF
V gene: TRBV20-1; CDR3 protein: SARWVGYYGYT
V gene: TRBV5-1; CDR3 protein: ASSLDPGTGRETQY
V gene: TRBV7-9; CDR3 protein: ASGAGPYEQY
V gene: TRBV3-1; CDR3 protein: ASSQYRVGGNTIY
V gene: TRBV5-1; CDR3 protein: ASLGTSGSYTQY
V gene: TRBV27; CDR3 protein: ASSSNYGYT
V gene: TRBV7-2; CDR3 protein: ASSLAPSGGPGEANTGELF
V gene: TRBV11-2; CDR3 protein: ASSPRPHAGGLSTDTQY
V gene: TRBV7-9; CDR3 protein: ASSLGGGYYNEQF
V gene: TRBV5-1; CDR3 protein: ASSQSPGTASTGELF
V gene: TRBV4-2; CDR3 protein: ASSQEPIGTSTDTQY
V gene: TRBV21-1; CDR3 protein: ASSKLRDRFYTGELF
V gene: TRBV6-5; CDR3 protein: ASSYSSRFGGTGANVLT
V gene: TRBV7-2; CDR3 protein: ASSLGYTQY
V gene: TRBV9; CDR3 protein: ASSVGRVGEQF
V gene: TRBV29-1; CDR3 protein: SVRRWVGDTTSYEQY
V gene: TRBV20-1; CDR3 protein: SARGVDSQETQY
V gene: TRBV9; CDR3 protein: ASSVAPDTEAF
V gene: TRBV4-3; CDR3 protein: ASSKTNRGDYT
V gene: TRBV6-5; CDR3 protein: ASSYSGQGTGELF
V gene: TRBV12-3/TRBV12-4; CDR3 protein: ASRKQENTEAF
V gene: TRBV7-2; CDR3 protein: ASSLDRGKNIQY